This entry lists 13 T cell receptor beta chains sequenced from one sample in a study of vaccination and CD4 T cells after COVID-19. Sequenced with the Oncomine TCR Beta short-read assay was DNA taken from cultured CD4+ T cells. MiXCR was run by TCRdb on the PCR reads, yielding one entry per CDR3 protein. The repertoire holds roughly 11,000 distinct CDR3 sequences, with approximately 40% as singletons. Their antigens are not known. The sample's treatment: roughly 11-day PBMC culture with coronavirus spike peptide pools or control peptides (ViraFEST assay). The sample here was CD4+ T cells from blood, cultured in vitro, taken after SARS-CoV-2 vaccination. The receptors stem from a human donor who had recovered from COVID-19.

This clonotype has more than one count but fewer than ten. CDR3 sequence reads: CASSQQGGLANEKLFF. CDR3 DNA sequence: TGTGCCAGCAGCCAGCAAGGGGGCCTGGCTAATGAAAAACTGTTTTTT. This sequence joins TRBV7-2 and TRBJ1-4, with 7 bases fitting TRBD1. V lost 5 bases, J lost 3 bases, and 9 bases stayed unmatched. The CDR3 length is 16 residues. Germline CDR1 SGHTA, CDR2 FQGNSA.

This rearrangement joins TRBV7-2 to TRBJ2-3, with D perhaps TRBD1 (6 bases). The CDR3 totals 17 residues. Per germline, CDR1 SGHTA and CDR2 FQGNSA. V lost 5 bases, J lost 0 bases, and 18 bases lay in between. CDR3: CASSKTGMGVSTDTQYF. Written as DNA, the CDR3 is TGTGCCAGCAGCAAAACAGGGATGGGGGTTAGCACAGATACGCAGTATTTT.

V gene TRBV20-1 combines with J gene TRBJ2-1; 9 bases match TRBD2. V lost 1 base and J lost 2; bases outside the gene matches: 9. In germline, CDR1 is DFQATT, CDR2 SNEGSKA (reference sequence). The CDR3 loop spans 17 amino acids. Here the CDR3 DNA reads TGCAGTGCTAGAGCGGCGCCCGGGACTAGCCCCTACAATGAGCAGTTCTTC. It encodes CSARAAPGTSPYNEQFF.

The DNA of the CDR3 is TGTGCCACCAGTGACTCTTTTAGCGGGACAGGGGCAGGGGGCTACACCTTC. Its translation is CATSDSFSGTGAGGYTF. This sequence joins TRBV24-1 and TRBJ1-2; 10 bases align to TRBD1. In germline, CDR1 is KGHDR, CDR2 SFDVKD. V was clipped by 4 bases and J by 8 bases; unmatched bases: 15. This CDR3 comprises 17 residues.

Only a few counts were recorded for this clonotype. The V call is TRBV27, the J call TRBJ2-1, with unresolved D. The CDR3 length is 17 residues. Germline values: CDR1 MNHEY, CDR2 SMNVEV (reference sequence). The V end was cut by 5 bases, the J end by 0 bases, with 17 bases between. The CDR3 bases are TGTGCCAGCAGTCCGCTTGGGTTGGTGAGCTCCTACAATGAGCAGTTCTTC. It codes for CASSPLGLVSSYNEQFF.

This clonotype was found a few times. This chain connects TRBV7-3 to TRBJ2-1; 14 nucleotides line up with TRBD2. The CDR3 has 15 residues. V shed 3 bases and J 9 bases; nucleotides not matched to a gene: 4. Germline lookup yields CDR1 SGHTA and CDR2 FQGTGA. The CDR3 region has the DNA TGTGCCAGCAGCTTCACCGGGACTAGCGGGAGTGAGCAGTTCTTC. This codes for CASSFTGTSGSEQFF. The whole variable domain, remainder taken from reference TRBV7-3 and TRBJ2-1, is GAGVSQTPSNKVTEKGKYVELRCDPISGHTALYWYRQSLGQGPEFLIYFQGTGAADDSGLPNDRFFAVRPEGSVSTLKIQRTERGDSAVYLCASSFTGTSGSEQFFGPGTRLTVL.

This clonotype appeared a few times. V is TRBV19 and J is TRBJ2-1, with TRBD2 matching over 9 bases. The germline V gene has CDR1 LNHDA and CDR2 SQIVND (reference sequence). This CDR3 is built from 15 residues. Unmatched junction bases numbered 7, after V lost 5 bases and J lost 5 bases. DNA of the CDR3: TGTGCCAGTAGTCTGGGACTAGCTTTCAACAATGAGCAGTTCTTC. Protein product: CASSLGLAFNNEQFF.

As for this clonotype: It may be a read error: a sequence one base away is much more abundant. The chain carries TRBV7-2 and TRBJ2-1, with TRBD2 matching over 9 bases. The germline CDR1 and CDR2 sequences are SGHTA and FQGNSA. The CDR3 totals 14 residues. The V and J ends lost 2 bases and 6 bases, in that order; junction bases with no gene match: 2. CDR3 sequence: CASSLSGRINEQFF. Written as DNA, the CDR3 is TGTGCCAGCAGCTTAAGCGGGAGGATCAATGAGCAGTTCTTC.

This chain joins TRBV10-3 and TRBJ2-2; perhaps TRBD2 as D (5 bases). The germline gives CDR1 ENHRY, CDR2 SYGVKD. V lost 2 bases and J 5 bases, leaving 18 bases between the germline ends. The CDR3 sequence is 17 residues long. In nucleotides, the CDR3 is TGTGCCATCAGTGAGGGTCGTGTGGGAGCCAGGACCGGGGAGCTGTTTTTT. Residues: CAISEGRVGARTGELFF.

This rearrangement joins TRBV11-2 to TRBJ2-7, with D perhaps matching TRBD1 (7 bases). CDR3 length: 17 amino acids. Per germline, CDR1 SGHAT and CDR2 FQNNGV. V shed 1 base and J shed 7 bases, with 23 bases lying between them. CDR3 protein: CASSLGSQGGASEEQYF. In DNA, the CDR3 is TGTGCCAGCAGCTTAGGGTCTCAGGGGGGAGCCTCGGAGGAGCAGTACTTC.

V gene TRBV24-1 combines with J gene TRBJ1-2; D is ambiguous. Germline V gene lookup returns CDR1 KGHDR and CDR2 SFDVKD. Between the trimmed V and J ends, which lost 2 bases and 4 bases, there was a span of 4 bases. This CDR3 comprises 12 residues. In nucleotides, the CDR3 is TGTGCCACCAGTGATTCAGGCTATGGCTACACCTTC. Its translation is CATSDSGYGYTF.

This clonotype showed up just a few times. The CDR3 DNA follows: TGTGCCACTCGGCCGGGACTAAGAAAGGAGACCCAGTACTTC. The encoded protein is CATRPGLRKETQYF. The chain joins TRBV6-2 or TRBV6-3 to TRBJ2-5; TRBD2 aligns across 7 bases. This CDR3 contains 14 residues. The ends lost 10 bases at V and 5 bases at J; junction bases unmatched: 13. From germline, CDR1 is MNHEY and CDR2 SVGEGT.

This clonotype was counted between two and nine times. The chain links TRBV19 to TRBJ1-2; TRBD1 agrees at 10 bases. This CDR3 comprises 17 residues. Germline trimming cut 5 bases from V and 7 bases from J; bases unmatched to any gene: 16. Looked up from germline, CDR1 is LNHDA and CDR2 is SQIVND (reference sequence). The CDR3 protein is CASSPDLLRDRGFGYTF. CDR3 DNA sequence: TGTGCCAGTAGTCCCGACTTACTCCGGGACAGGGGTTTTGGCTACACCTTC. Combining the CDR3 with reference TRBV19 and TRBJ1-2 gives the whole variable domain DGGITQSPKYLFRKEGQNVTLSCEQNLNHDAMYWYRQDPGQGLRLIYYSQIVNDFQKGDIAEGYSVSREKKESFPLTVTSAQKNPTAFYLCASSPDLLRDRGFGYTFGSGTRLTVV.